This is a list of T cell receptor beta chains from one sample in a study of cytomegalovirus exposure and HLA in healthy donors. The assay was immunoSEQ multiplex PCR, and TCRdb's table has in-frame clones only and misses some. The sample consists of some 150,000 clones, roughly 65% of them appearing once. The sample taken for sequencing was PBMCs. Every receptor here comes from a man aged 60 to 69 in good health and CMV-seronegative. Each CDR3 is given with its conserved first and last residue. Fields, in order: D gene, J gene, V gene, clone size, CDR3 DNA, CDR3 protein. The D gene is left open where the match is weak. Clone sizes are given selectively: once, few, many, or a class where the clone is expanded.

>-|TRBJ2-7|TRBV10-2|-
TGCGCCAGCAGTGGGGCGGGATCTTCGGGCGAGCAGTACTTC
CASSGAGSSGEQYF
>TRBD2|TRBJ2-1|TRBV6-1|-
TGTGCCAGCAACCGAGTTGGGGGAGGGAATGAGCAGTTCTTC
CASNRVGGGNEQFF
>-|TRBJ2-7|TRBV7-7|-
TGTGCCAGCATTCCCCTGACGGGGAACTACGAGCAGTACTTC
CASIPLTGNYEQYF
>-|TRBJ2-7|TRBV9|-
TGTGCCAGCAGCCCCCCCTCGGGAGAGGGCTACGAGCAGTACTTC
CASSPPSGEGYEQYF
>-|TRBJ2-7|TRBV28|-
TGTGCCAGCAGTTTACTTATCGGGGACTCCTTAGGCTACGAGCAGTACTTC
CASSLLIGDSLGYEQYF
>-|TRBJ2-2|TRBV19|-
TGTGCCAGTAGCATGGGGCCAGCGAACACCGGGGAGCTGTTTTTT
CASSMGPANTGELFF
>TRBD1|TRBJ2-7|TRBV7-8|once
TGTGCCAGCAGCCCCGCCCCGACAGGGAGCTCCTACGAGCAGTACTTC
CASSPAPTGSSYEQYF
>-|TRBJ2-1|TRBV27|once
TGTGCCAGCAGTTTCCAGGAGGGTGAGCAGTTCTTC
CASSFQEGEQFF
>-|TRBJ1-2|TRBV2|-
TGTGCCAGCACGGCAGGGTTATATAACTATGGCTACACCTTC
CASTAGLYNYGYTF
>TRBD2|TRBJ2-3|TRBV6-1|-
TGTGCCAGCAGTGAAGCGATCGGGGGGGGAACAGATACGCAGTATTTT
CASSEAIGGGTDTQYF
>TRBD2|TRBJ2-7|TRBV10-3|few
TGTGCCATCAGTGAGTCGAGGCGGGAGCCCTACGAGCAGTACTTC
CAISESRREPYEQYF
>-|TRBJ1-1|TRBV6-5|few
TGTGCCAGCAGTTACCCCACCATTGGGGGGGTGGCAGCTTTCTTT
CASSYPTIGGVAAFF
>-|TRBJ1-1|TRBV30|-
TGTGCCTGGATTCGGGGTGAAGCTTTCTTT
CAWIRGEAFF
>-|TRBJ2-6|TRBV29-1|-
TGCAGCGTTGGGGGGGCTGGGGCCAACGTCCTGACTTTC
CSVGGAGANVLTF
>-|TRBJ1-2|TRBV29-1|-
TGCAGCGTTGATCAAGGGATCAGCTGGACAGCCGACACCTTC
CSVDQGISWTADTF
>-|TRBJ2-2|TRBV7-8|-
TGTGCCAGCAGCGCTACAGGGACCGGGGAGCTGTTTTTT
CASSATGTGELFF
>TRBD1|TRBJ2-7|TRBV28|-
TGTGCCAGCAGTGGGACAGGTCTTGGGTACGAGCAGTACTTC
CASSGTGLGYEQYF
>-|TRBJ2-1|TRBV11-2|once
TGTGCCAGCAGCCGGCGGGTGGGGGAGCAGTTCTTC
CASSRRVGEQFF
>TRBD2|TRBJ2-3|TRBV5-5|-
TGTGCCAGCAGCTTGGCTACGGCAGCGGGGCGAAGCGATACGCAGTATTTT
CASSLATAAGRSDTQYF
>-|TRBJ2-7|TRBV11-2|-
TGTGCCAGCAACGGTCGCGGCTCCTACGAGCAGTACTTC
CASNGRGSYEQYF
>TRBD1|TRBJ2-1|TRBV5-1|-
TGCGCCAGCAGCTCGATTACAGGGGACAATGAGCAGTTCTTC
CASSSITGDNEQFF
>-|TRBJ2-1|TRBV10-2|-
TGCGCCAGCAGTGAATTGAGTGAGCAGTTCTTC
CASSELSEQFF
>-|TRBJ1-2|TRBV28|-
TGTGCCAGCAGTTTAAGTGACAATATCCCGTATGGCTACACCTTC
CASSLSDNIPYGYTF